This T cell receptor (beta chain) was sequenced in a study of graft-versus-host responses after intestinal transplantation. Unmatched junction bases numbered 9, after V lost 7 bases and J lost 2 bases. The CDR3 is 16 residues long. Germline values: CDR1 LGHNT, CDR2 FRNRAP. Method: immunoSEQ multiplex PCR; TCRdb's copy keeps in-frame clones and lacks some. The data show approximately 90,000 clones, 85% to 95% seen once. Regarding this clone: The antigen is not known.

The J gene is TRBJ2-3, the V gene TRBV12-5; 10 bases line up with TRBD2. The source of this sequence is a human donor who received an intestinal transplant. The input for sequencing was unstimulated CD8+ T cells sorted from spleen or lymph node cells, taken before intestinal transplant. The CDR3, as DNA: TGTGCTAGTGCCTTGGGGAGCGGGGGGGACACAGATACGCAGTATTTT. Translated: CASALGSGGDTDTQYF.